The present TCR beta chain was sequenced within a study of shared clonotypes between healthy human individuals. About the study: Each donor contributed plates that comprised three CD4 naive, three CD4 memory, two CD8 naive and one CD8 memory. General study findings and limits: Some clonotypes were shared by all four sorted-subset donors, while others were not shared. The non-shared ones had lower generation probabilities than the shared ones.

In regard to this clone: The antigen is not known.

Sequencing was performed with immunoSEQ multiplex PCR; in TCRdb, only in-frame clones are kept and a portion is missing. Of approximately 1.5 million clones in the sample, less than 99% were seen once. Germline CDR1 reads SGHKS; CDR2 reads YYEKEE (reference sequence). The CDR3 contains 15 residues. V was clipped by 4 bases and J by 8 bases, with 18 bases between them. Sequencing was done on a sample of naive CD4+ T cells sorted from blood. Stated subset: CD45RA+ positively selected. The chain has TRBV5-5 and TRBJ1-4; no definite D call. This TCR was recovered from a man between 25 and 39 years old in good health. The CDR3 region has the DNA TGTGCCAGCAGCAATCCGTTGAGGGTAGGCGAAAAACTGTTTTTT. Residues: CASSNPLRVGEKLFF.